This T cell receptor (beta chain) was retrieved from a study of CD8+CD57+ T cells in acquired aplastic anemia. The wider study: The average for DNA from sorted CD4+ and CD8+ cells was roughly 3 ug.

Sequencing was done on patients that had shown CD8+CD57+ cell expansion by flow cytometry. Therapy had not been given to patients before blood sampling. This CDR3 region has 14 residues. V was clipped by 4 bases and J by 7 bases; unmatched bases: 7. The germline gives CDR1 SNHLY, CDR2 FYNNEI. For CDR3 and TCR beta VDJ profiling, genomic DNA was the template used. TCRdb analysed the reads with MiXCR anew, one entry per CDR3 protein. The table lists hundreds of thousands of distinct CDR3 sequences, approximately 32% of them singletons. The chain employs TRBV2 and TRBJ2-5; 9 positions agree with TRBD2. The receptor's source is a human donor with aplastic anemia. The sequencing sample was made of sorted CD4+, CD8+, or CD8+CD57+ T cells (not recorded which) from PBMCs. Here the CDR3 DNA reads TGTGCCAGCAGTGTAGCGGGAGATCGTAGGACCCAGTACTTC. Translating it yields CASSVAGDRRTQYF.